This TCR beta chain was sequenced for a study of Graves' ophthalmopathy and Graves' hyperthyroidism. General study points: Ophthalmopathy cases were distinguished from stable hyperthyroidism by a 13-signature model, reaching over 85% sensitivity and approximately 83% specificity.

The germline V gene encodes CDR1 SGHVS and CDR2 FNYEAQ. The CDR3 consists of 14 residues. Clinicians diagnosed using symptoms, serum thyroxine, TRAb, thyroid ultrasound and orbital computed tomography. A word on this clonotype: Its antigen is not known. A much more abundant neighbour one base away suggests this may be a read error.

The TCR beta CDR3 regions underwent amplification from RNA transcripts. The authors performed first-round RT-PCR with HTBI primers and then a second-round multiplex PCR. TCRdb re-called the multiplex PCR reads through MiXCR, storing one row per CDR3 protein. The data hold roughly 220,000 distinct CDR3 sequences, with 40% to 50% observed a single time. Sequenced sample: peripheral blood. This rearrangement joins TRBV7-6 to TRBJ2-7; TRBD1 is a possible D gene (5 bases). This receptor was obtained from an adult man with Graves' ophthalmopathy. The CDR3 nucleotides read TGTGCCAGCAGCTTAATAGACAGCTCCTACGAGCAGCACTTC. The encoded protein is CASSLIDSSYEQHF.